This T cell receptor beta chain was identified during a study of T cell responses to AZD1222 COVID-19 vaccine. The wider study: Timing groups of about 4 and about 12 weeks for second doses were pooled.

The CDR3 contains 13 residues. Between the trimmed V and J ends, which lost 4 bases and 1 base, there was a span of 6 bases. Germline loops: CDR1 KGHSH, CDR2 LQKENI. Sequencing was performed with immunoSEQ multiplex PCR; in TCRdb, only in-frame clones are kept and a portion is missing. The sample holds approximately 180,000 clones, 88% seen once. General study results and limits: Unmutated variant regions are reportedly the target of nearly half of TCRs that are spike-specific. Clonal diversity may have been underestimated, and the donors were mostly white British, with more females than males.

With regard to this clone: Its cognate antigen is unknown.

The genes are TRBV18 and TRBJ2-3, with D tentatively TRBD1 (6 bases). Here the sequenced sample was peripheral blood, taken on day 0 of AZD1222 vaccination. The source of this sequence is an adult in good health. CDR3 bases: TGTGCCAGCTCACGGACAGGCACAGATACGCAGTATTTT. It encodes CASSRTGTDTQYF.